This TCR beta chain was recovered during a study of T-cell reconstitution after alpha-beta-depleted transplantation in children (dated by TCRdb to the mid-2010s). Describing the broader study: The study quantitatively tracked T-cell immune reconstitution after TCRalphabeta/CD19-depleted allogeneic hematopoietic cell transplantation in children using TCR repertoire profiling.

Including cysteine and phenylalanine, the CDR3 has 13 amino acids. CDR3 DNA only is kept here, 39 bases in frame from base 1. Trimming at the junction amounts to 6 bases on V and 3 bases on J, and the germline ends lie 15 bases apart. Reading the germline V gene (reference sequence) gives CDR1 DFQATT and CDR2 SNEGSKA. This clonotype was seen ten or more times. Its binding antigen is unknown. Qualities for individual bases were not recorded, and no much larger clone is one base off. The library was generated by PCR. Instrument used: Illumina HiSeq 2500. TCR libraries were prepared with molecular barcoding, using unique molecular identifiers to normalize TCRbeta repertoire quantification. In TCRdb, the public reads were trimmed at Q25 with fastp and aligned with MiXCR, with productive beta chains retained. Identical CDR3 proteins give one entry, which carries the most common genes and DNA. The sample profile shows over 550,000 distinct CDR3 sequences; roughly a tenth of them were found once. The ten biggest clones cover about 4.3% of the sample.

The rearrangement combines TRBV20-1 with TRBJ2-7; the D gene is unclear. Source: PBMCs from the stem cell graft donor, taken from the stem cell graft. This clonotype was obtained from a human donor who donated a stem cell graft to a child with acute myeloid leukemia. CDR3 protein: CSASTGSHYEQYF. The DNA sequence is given as TGCAGTGCCTCAACCGGATCACACTACGAGCAGTACTTC.